The 19 T cell receptor beta chains presented below share a single source sample, sequenced in a study of T cells after yellow fever vaccination. TCRdb reanalysed the 5' RACE reads using MiXCR and keeps one entry per CDR3 protein. The table lists around 140,000 distinct CDR3 sequences, under 7% of them singletons. The source was CD4+ T cells sorted from PBMCs, collected 10 days after the yellow fever booster vaccination. These receptors all stem from a man aged 25 to 40 who received the YFV17D yellow fever vaccine.

This clonotype was seen ten or more times. The genes are TRBV18 and TRBJ2-3; weak D call: TRBD2 (6 bases). Per the germline V gene, CDR1 is KGHSH and CDR2 is LQKENI. This CDR3 contains 13 residues. With 8 bases removed from V and 0 bases from J, the gap between germline ends came to 9 bases. Here the CDR3 reads CASRGSSTDTQYF. The CDR3 nucleotides are TGTGCCAGCCGGGGGAGCAGCACAGATACGCAGTATTTT.

In its sample, this clonotype was seen many times. The rearrangement uses TRBV20-1 and TRBJ2-5, with a weak D call TRBD2 (6 bases). The CDR3 runs to 13 residues. Trimming took off 5 bases at V and 5 bases at J, with 15 bases between the two ends. The germline V gene has CDR1 DFQATT and CDR2 SNEGSKA (reference sequence). CDR3 in amino acids: CSASGGPGETQYF. The CDR3 region has the DNA TGCAGTGCTTCCGGAGGGCCGGGGGAGACCCAGTACTTC.

The table lists this clonotype with a few counts. V gene TRBV18 combines with J gene TRBJ1-1; no definite D call. The CDR3 is 13 amino acids. Germline CDR1 and CDR2: KGHSH and LQKENI. V gave up 2 bases and J gave up 1 base, with 5 bases separating them. Here the CDR3 reads CASSPGRNTEAFF. The CDR3 nucleotides are TGTGCCAGCTCACCAGGCAGGAACACTGAAGCTTTCTTT.

This clonotype appeared many times. This chain links TRBV7-7 with TRBJ2-7, with D perhaps TRBD1 (5 bases). The CDR3 runs 14 residues. Trimming pared 5 bases from V and 2 bases from J, leaving 13 bases between. In germline, CDR1 is SSHAT, CDR2 FNYEAQ (reference sequence). The CDR3 is CASSPVGATYEQYF. Written as DNA, the CDR3 is TGTGCCAGCAGCCCCGTTGGGGCGACCTACGAGCAGTACTTC.

The table lists this clonotype with a few counts. The genes are TRBV24-1 and TRBJ2-1; D might be TRBD2 (5 bases). This CDR3 comprises 12 residues. CDR1 KGHDR and CDR2 SFDVKD come from the germline V gene. V was cut by 5 bases and J by 4 bases, with 5 bases left in between. The DNA of the CDR3 is TGTGCCACCAGTGGACTATACAATGAGCAGTTCTTC. Residues: CATSGLYNEQFF.

This clonotype was seen repeatedly, ten times or more. This CDR3 is missing its conserved last phenylalanine or tryptophan, likely due to a read error. The V gene is TRBV15, the J gene TRBJ2-1, with a weak D call TRBD1 (6 bases). The V and J ends lost 3 bases and 4 bases respectively, with 10 bases between them. The length of the CDR3 is 14 residues. The germline gives CDR1 LNHNV, CDR2 YYDKDF (reference sequence). The CDR3 protein is CATSRPGQYNEQFS. The CDR3 DNA reads TGTGCCACCAGCAGGCCAGGACAGTACAATGAGCAGTTCTCC.

This clonotype was observed at least ten times. This rearrangement joins TRBV5-1 to TRBJ2-3; D is possibly TRBD1 (5 bases). V was clipped by 0 bases and J by 6 bases, with 11 bases between them. Germline V gene data show CDR1 as SGHRS and CDR2 as YFSETQ. This CDR3 has 14 residues. The CDR3 reads CASSLGQGMDTQYF. CDR3 DNA: TGCGCCAGCAGCTTGGGTCAGGGTATGGATACGCAGTATTTT.

The chain recombines TRBV19 with TRBJ2-7; D may be TRBD2 (6 bases). Germline-derived CDR1 and CDR2 are LNHDA and SQIVND (reference sequence). V was pared by 6 bases and J by 7 bases, with 22 bases between. The CDR3 loop spans 15 amino acids. CDR3 DNA sequence: TGTGCCAGTAGCACGACCGGGACTCAACACGGTGAGCAGTACTTC. Protein: CASSTTGTQHGEQYF.

This clonotype appeared many times. CDR3 DNA: TGTGCCAGCAGCCCGAGGGACGGAACGAACACTGAAGCTTTCTTT. It translates to CASSPRDGTNTEAFF. V usage is TRBV7-3 and J usage is TRBJ1-1; D is perhaps TRBD1 (5 bases). The CDR3 has 15 amino acids. V gave up 5 bases and J gave up 1 base, with 14 bases separating them. Per the germline V gene, CDR1 is SGHTA and CDR2 is FQGTGA.

Notes on this clonotype: Just one base apart from a much larger clone, this may be a read error. The chain combines TRBV6-2 or TRBV6-3 with TRBJ2-2, with 7 nucleotides matching TRBD2. Unmatched junction bases numbered 10, after V lost 6 bases and J lost 15 bases. This CDR3 has 12 residues. Germline-derived CDR1 and CDR2 are MNHEY and SVGEGT. The CDR3 here is CASSIRSGRVFF. DNA for the CDR3: TGTGCCAGCAGCATCCGATCAGGGAGGGTGTTTTTT.

The sample holds many counts of this clonotype. The chain couples TRBV20-1 to TRBJ1-3; 8 bases are a match to TRBD1. This CDR3 spans 14 amino acids. V lost 1 base to trimming and J lost 8 bases; unmatched junction nucleotides: 7. Germline V CDR1 and CDR2: DFQATT, SNEGSKA (reference sequence). The CDR3 sequence: CSARGLGQGDTIYF. The CDR3 DNA sequence: TGCAGTGCTAGAGGGCTTGGACAGGGAGACACCATATATTTT.

This rearrangement joins TRBV7-3 to TRBJ2-3, with 7 bases aligning to TRBD2. Trimming took 10 bases from V and 0 from J; bases not matched to a gene: 22. The length of the CDR3 is 19 residues. Germline values: CDR1 SGHTA, CDR2 FQGTGA. The CDR3: CAICPWGSGVDSSTDTQYF. CDR3 nucleotides: TGTGCCATCTGTCCCTGGGGGAGCGGGGTGGATTCTAGCACAGATACGCAGTATTTT.

This clonotype was detected many times. The V and J genes are TRBV10-3 and TRBJ2-3, with 11 bases that match TRBD2. Germline V gene sequence: CDR1 ENHRY, CDR2 SYGVKD. The CDR3 sequence is 16 residues long. J was trimmed by 2 bases and V by 5 bases; bases with no gene match: 6. The CDR3, as DNA: TGTGCCATCAGTTCGGGACTAGCGGTAAACACAGATACGCAGTATTTT. It is translated as CAISSGLAVNTDTQYF.

This clonotype was seen a few times. The chain combines TRBV4-3 with TRBJ2-3; weak D call: TRBD2 (5 bases). Trimming removed 4 bases from V and 6 bases from J, with 14 bases in between. The CDR3 loop spans 14 amino acids. Germline assignment: CDR1 LGHNA and CDR2 YSLEER. Here the CDR3 reads CASSPNTQRDTQYF. In DNA form, the CDR3 reads TGCGCCAGCAGCCCAAATACCCAGCGGGATACGCAGTATTTT.

This clonotype was counted at least ten times. The chain employs TRBV18 and TRBJ2-7, with D tentatively TRBD1 (5 bases). V lost 2 bases to trimming and J lost 2 bases, with 13 bases between them. Per germline, CDR1 KGHSH and CDR2 LQKENI. The CDR3 runs to 15 residues. The CDR3: CASSPSTTVTYEQYF. The CDR3 DNA reads TGTGCCAGCTCACCATCGACGACAGTCACCTACGAGCAGTACTTC.

There are many counts of this clonotype. This chain joins TRBV29-1 and TRBJ1-2, with 9 bases identical to TRBD1. From germline, CDR1 is SQVTM and CDR2 ANQGSEA. The CDR3 is 13 amino acids. V lost 6 bases and J lost 6; bases outside the gene matches: 8. In DNA, the CDR3 is TGCAGCGTAGGACAGGGGAGAACTGATGGCTACACCTTC. Translating it yields CSVGQGRTDGYTF.

Remarks on this clonotype: A read error may explain this, as a much larger clone is one base away. The gene calls are TRBV27 and TRBJ2-5, with D possibly being TRBD1 or TRBD2 (6 bases each). CDR3 length equals 11 residues. V dropped 7 bases and J dropped 10 bases, with 13 bases sitting between them. Per the germline V gene, CDR1 is MNHEY and CDR2 is SMNVEV (reference sequence). The DNA for the CDR3 is TGTGCCAGCACCTGGAGGGGGATCCAGTACTTC. Its translation: CASTWRGIQYF.

This clonotype was counted between two and nine times. The gene calls are TRBV7-8 and TRBJ2-7, with D perhaps matching TRBD2 (7 bases). Germline V lookup: CDR1 SGHVS, CDR2 FQNEAQ. The CDR3 is made up of 18 amino acids. Trimming shortened V by 1 base and J by 2 bases, and 21 bases separated the two germline ends. The CDR3 loop reads CASSLGAIWTRGTYEQYF. The DNA for the CDR3 is TGTGCCAGCAGCTTAGGGGCGATCTGGACTAGGGGGACCTACGAGCAGTACTTC.

Here the CDR3 reads CASSYEAGGYEQYF. DNA of the CDR3: TGTGCCAGCAGTTACGAGGCAGGTGGTTACGAGCAGTACTTC. The chain carries TRBV6-5 and TRBJ2-7; D is undetermined. This CDR3 has 14 residues. The germline V gene encodes CDR1 MNHEY and CDR2 SVGAGI. V was trimmed by 2 bases and J by 4 bases, leaving 12 bases between them.